The 23 T cell receptor beta chains below come from one sample, sequenced in a study. TCRdb itself ran the reads through MiXCR, one entry per CDR3 protein. The sample shows a few thousand distinct CDR3 sequences, roughly 8% of them seen only once. Sequences were obtained from CD4+ T cells from synovial fluid. These receptors came from a human donor with rheumatoid arthritis.

By proportion, this clonotype is medium-sized. The CDR3 sequence: CASRPGQGSYEQYF. CDR3 DNA sequence: TGTGCCAGCAGGCCCGGGCAGGGGTCCTACGAGCAGTACTTC. The V gene is TRBV5-5, the J gene TRBJ2-7, with a weak D call TRBD1 (6 bases). This CDR3 has 14 residues. Trimming took 5 bases from V and 1 from J, leaving 13 bases between them. Germline CDR1 SGHKS, CDR2 YYEKEE (reference sequence).

This clonotype was counted between two and nine times. V usage is TRBV14 and J usage is TRBJ2-1; D is unclear. Germline V CDR1 and CDR2: SGHDN, FVKESK. Trimming removed 3 bases from V and 10 bases from J, with 16 bases in between. This CDR3 comprises 14 residues. CDR3 nucleotide sequence: TGTGCCAGCAGCCAGTCCTTCGGACGGGTCGAGCAGTTCTTC. This encodes CASSQSFGRVEQFF.

The chain is built from TRBV20-1 and TRBJ2-7, with D perhaps TRBD1 or TRBD2 (6 bases each). The ends were cut back, 6 bases at V and 0 bases at J, with 15 bases in the middle. In germline, CDR1 is DFQATT, CDR2 SNEGSKA (reference sequence). The CDR3 sequence is 14 residues long. In nucleotides, the CDR3 is TGCAGTGCACACGAGAAGGGGGGCTCCTACGAGCAGTACTTC. Its protein is CSAHEKGGSYEQYF.

By sample fraction, this clonotype is medium-sized. The chain recombines TRBV7-9 with TRBJ1-2; tentatively, D is TRBD1 (5 bases). This CDR3 has 13 residues. The V gene lost 5 bases and the J gene lost 7 bases, with 14 bases spanning the gap. In germline, CDR1 is SEHNR, CDR2 FQNEAQ (reference sequence). CDR3 amino acids: CASSPNGGVGYTF. For the CDR3, the DNA is TGTGCCAGCAGCCCGAACGGGGGGGTTGGCTACACCTTC.

The chain combines TRBV3-1 with TRBJ2-1, with 13 bases fitting TRBD2. CDR3 length: 17 residues. After removal of 0 bases from V and 10 bases from J, the junction contained 9 bases not matched to a gene. CDR1 and CDR2 from the germline V gene are LGHDT and YNNKEL (reference sequence). The DNA of the CDR3 is TGTGCCAGCAGCCAAGATGGGACTAGCGGGAAAGGTTTCGAGCAGTTCTTC. This codes for CASSQDGTSGKGFEQFF.

This clonotype showed up many times. CDR3 region: CASSLLDSQETQYF. The CDR3 region has the DNA TGTGCCAGCAGTTTGCTGGACAGCCAAGAGACCCAGTACTTC. The chain uses TRBV28 and TRBJ2-5, with a possible D match to TRBD1 (6 bases). With 3 bases removed from V and 1 base from J, the gap between germline ends came to 9 bases. The CDR3 is 14 residues long. Germline lookup yields CDR1 MDHEN and CDR2 SYDVKM.

This clonotype is medium-sized by share. The chain joins TRBV15 to TRBJ2-5; no firm D call. Deletions cut 3 bases from V and 4 bases from J, with 12 bases between. Per the germline V gene, CDR1 is LNHNV and CDR2 is YYDKDF (reference sequence). This CDR3 spans 14 amino acids. CDR3 sequence reads: CATSRDPLGETQYF. The CDR3 DNA is TGTGCCACCAGCAGGGATCCATTAGGAGAGACCCAGTACTTC.

This clonotype is medium-sized (0.01 to 0.1%) within its sample. The chain couples TRBV20-1 to TRBJ1-2; D is uncertain. Between the trimmed V and J ends, which lost 4 bases and 0 bases, there was a span of 3 bases. The CDR3 spans 11 residues. The V gene's germline CDR1 is DFQATT and CDR2 SNEGSKA (reference sequence). CDR3 sequence reads: CSATTNYGYTF. The CDR3, as DNA: TGCAGTGCTACCACTAACTATGGCTACACCTTC.

This clonotype is deemed medium-sized. One junction end does not reproduce the germline sequence, and a read error may be involved. The chain couples TRBV7-7 to TRBJ2-3; D unclear. Per germline, CDR1 SSHAT and CDR2 FNYEAQ (reference sequence). The CDR3 length is 13 residues. As DNA, the CDR3 is TGTGCTAGCAGCTTCGGCAGCACAGATACGCAGTATTTT. This codes for CASSFGSTDTQYF.

This clonotype is medium-sized (0.01 to 0.1%). V gene TRBV2 combines with J gene TRBJ2-1, with D maybe TRBD2 (5 bases). Trimming left V 6 bases short and J 6 bases short, with 15 bases between. CDR1 SNHLY and CDR2 FYNNEI come from the germline V gene. The CDR3 has 14 residues. The CDR3 DNA is TGTGCCAGCAGGAAAATTCTAGCTACCAATGAGCAGTTCTTC. Translation gives CASRKILATNEQFF.

The chain joins TRBV11-2 to TRBJ1-1; 8 nucleotides line up with TRBD1. CDR3 size: 17 residues. V shed 5 bases and J 5 bases; nucleotides not matched to a gene: 16. CDR1 is SGHAT and CDR2 is FQNNGV in the germline V gene. This CDR3 is CASSLPGLRDRRTEAFF. The DNA for the CDR3 is TGTGCCAGCAGCCTACCCGGTCTGAGGGACAGGAGGACTGAAGCTTTCTTT.

J is TRBJ2-7 and V is TRBV28; no clear D gene. The CDR3 has 16 residues. V was shortened by 3 bases and J by 3 bases, with 18 bases between the two germline ends. Germline V gene sequence: CDR1 MDHEN, CDR2 SYDVKM. CDR3 sequence (DNA): TGTGCCAGCAGTTTTTTGTCGGCTACCGTGCGCTACGAGCAGTACTTC. As protein: CASSFLSATVRYEQYF.

This clonotype was seen at least ten times. The chain combines TRBV3-1 with TRBJ1-1; D is uncertain. The ends were cut back, 1 base at V and 5 bases at J, with 8 bases in the middle. The CDR3 sequence is 13 residues long. In germline, CDR1 is LGHDT, CDR2 YNNKEL (reference sequence). The CDR3 region has the DNA TGTGCCAGCAGCCAAGGAGTGGGTACTGAAGCTTTCTTT. It translates to CASSQGVGTEAFF.

Ten or more counts support this clonotype. The rearrangement links TRBV20-1 to TRBJ2-3; the match to TRBD2 covers 9 bases. The ends lost 7 bases at V and 3 bases at J; junction bases unmatched: 8. The CDR3 contains 14 residues. The V gene's germline CDR1 is DFQATT and CDR2 SNEGSKA (reference sequence). In DNA, the CDR3 is TGCAGTGTGAGCGGGCTAGCGGGAACAGATACGCAGTATTTT. Residues: CSVSGLAGTDTQYF.

This clonotype is categorized as large. The chain recombines TRBV7-9 with TRBJ1-1, with D unresolved. This CDR3 spans 14 amino acids. V lost 5 bases to trimming and J lost 0 bases, with 10 bases between them. Germline V gives CDR1 SEHNR, CDR2 FQNEAQ (reference sequence). As DNA, the CDR3 is TGTGCCAGCAGCCTAGGGAGCGTGAACACTGAAGCTTTCTTT. It yields the protein CASSLGSVNTEAFF.

This clonotype ranks as medium-sized. The rearrangement uses TRBV28 and TRBJ2-7; no clear D. Trimming pared 4 bases from V and 2 bases from J, leaving 15 bases between. The germline gives CDR1 MDHEN, CDR2 SYDVKM. This CDR3 has 15 amino acids. CDR3 sequence: CASSSPGTKAYEQYF. For the CDR3, the DNA is TGTGCCAGCAGTTCCCCAGGCACTAAAGCCTACGAGCAGTACTTC. Full variable domain (remainder filled in from reference TRBV28 and TRBJ2-7): DVKVTQSSRYLVKRTGEKVFLECVQDMDHENMFWYRQDPGLGLRLIYFSYDVKMKEKGDIPEGYSVSREKKERFSLILESASTNQTSMYLCASSSPGTKAYEQYFGPGTRLTVT.

This clonotype is medium-sized by share. CDR3 nucleotide sequence: TGTGCCAGCAGCGATGGGCCGTCGGAGACCCAGTACTTC. Protein product: CASSDGPSETQYF. This sequence joins TRBV7-3 and TRBJ2-5, with unresolved D. V lost 5 bases and J lost 5, with 12 bases in between. CDR1 SGHTA and CDR2 FQGTGA come from the germline V gene. The CDR3 loop spans 13 amino acids.

This clonotype is labeled as medium-sized. The V gene is TRBV20-1, the J gene TRBJ2-7; 9 bases line up with TRBD1. V gave up 5 bases and J gave up 3 bases; unmatched junction bases: 5. CDR3 length: 13 residues. Germline V gene lookup returns CDR1 DFQATT and CDR2 SNEGSKA (reference sequence). The CDR3 nucleotides are TGCAGTGCTGGTACAGGGGGCTTCTACGAGCAGTACTTC. Its protein is CSAGTGGFYEQYF.

This clonotype has a handful of counts. This rearrangement joins TRBV6-5 to TRBJ2-3; D gene unclear. The CDR3 totals 13 residues. V lost 0 bases and J lost 2, with 3 bases in between. Per germline, CDR1 MNHEY and CDR2 SVGAGI. CDR3 DNA sequence: TGTGCCAGCAGTTACTCGAACACAGATACGCAGTATTTT. Translation: CASSYSNTDTQYF.

This clonotype was detected many times. This chain joins TRBV12-3 or TRBV12-4 and TRBJ1-5; the D is unclear. Deletions cut 6 bases from V and 5 bases from J, with 8 bases between. The CDR3 loop spans 12 amino acids. The CDR3 region is CASSRSDQPQHF. The CDR3 coding sequence is TGTGCCAGCAGCAGGAGTGATCAGCCCCAGCATTTT.

This clonotype was seen at least ten times. The chain recombines TRBV27 with TRBJ2-3, with TRBD2 matching over 9 bases. The germline V gene encodes CDR1 MNHEY and CDR2 SMNVEV (reference sequence). After removal of 2 bases from V and 5 bases from J, the junction contained 5 bases not matched to a gene. The CDR3 totals 15 residues. In DNA, the CDR3 is TGTGCCAGCAGTTTAGAGGCTAGCGGGAAAGATACGCAGTATTTT. Residues: CASSLEASGKDTQYF.

This clonotype is classed as medium-sized (0.01 to 0.1%). This chain joins TRBV20-1 and TRBJ2-1, with 8 bases that match TRBD2. Trimming removed 3 bases from V and 4 bases from J; junction bases left unmatched: 5. This CDR3 has 14 residues. CDR1 and CDR2 from the germline V gene are DFQATT and SNEGSKA (reference sequence). CDR3: CSARSGLDYNEQFF. In nucleotides, the CDR3 is TGCAGTGCTAGGTCGGGACTAGATTACAATGAGCAGTTCTTC.

This clonotype is labeled medium-sized. The gene calls are TRBV2 and TRBJ2-1; D call uncertain. Trimming left V 5 bases short and J 5 bases short, with 13 bases between. This CDR3 is built from 14 residues. From germline, CDR1 is SNHLY and CDR2 FYNNEI. In DNA form, the CDR3 reads TGTGCCAGCAGTCCCCTCCTCCTAGACAATGAGCAGTTCTTC. As protein: CASSPLLLDNEQFF.